What follows is one T cell receptor (beta chain) and its context. The sample comes from a study of blood T cell repertoires in COVID-19. Study as a whole: Acute and convalescent COVID-19 samples came from the United States, Italy and Spain.

This CDR3 is built from 16 residues. The germline gives CDR1 SGHNT, CDR2 YYREEE (reference sequence). With 5 bases clipped from V and 3 bases from J, the junction kept 10 bases outside the gene matches. Produced via immunoSEQ multiplex PCR; TCRdb's table is partial and in-frame only. Found here are approximately 70,000 clones, just under 90% of them singletons; the top ten hold less than 7.5%. The chain combines TRBV5-4 with TRBJ2-7, with 11 bases lining up with TRBD2. The origin of this receptor is a woman older than 75 with active COVID-19. Material for sequencing was peripheral blood. CDR3 nucleotide sequence: TGTGCCAGCAGTCGCCATAGCGGGAGGGACGGCTACGAGCAGTACTTC. Translating gives CASSRHSGRDGYEQYF.